This T cell receptor beta chain stems from a study of a mutant IDH1 vaccine in newly diagnosed glioma. Time point meaning: baseline, week 1 (first vaccination visit). As to treatment: pre-vaccination baseline after standard-of-care therapy. The V and J ends lost 7 bases and 11 bases, in that order; junction bases with no gene match: 10. Looked up from germline, CDR1 is SNHLY and CDR2 is FYNNEI. The CDR3 runs 13 residues. Clones were sequenced by immunoSEQ multiplex PCR, and TCRdb holds only the in-frame ones, with some missing. The top ten hold over 2.5% of the sample, which has 55,000 to 70,000 clones, 80% to 90% seen once.

Sample: PBMCs, taken from a glioma patient treated with radiotherapy, temozolomide or both. The chain carries TRBV2 and TRBJ2-1; TRBD1 aligns across 8 bases. The clonotype originates from a man younger than 40 with glioma. The DNA for the CDR3 is TGTGCCAGCAAAGGACAGGGCCCAGGAAAGCAGTTCTTC. Translating it yields CASKGQGPGKQFF.